The 8 T cell receptor beta chains presented below share a single source sample, sequenced in a study of blood T cell repertoires in COVID-19. Repertoires were generated with immunoSEQ multiplex PCR, while TCRdb's copy carries only in-frame clones and drops some. The data show tens of thousands of clones, approximately 83% seen once. The specimen was peripheral blood. These receptors were taken from a man aged 80 or over with acute or convalescent COVID-19.

V gene TRBV10-3 combines with J gene TRBJ1-5, with a weak D call TRBD1 (6 bases). Germline V gene lookup returns CDR1 ENHRY and CDR2 SYGVKD. The CDR3 covers 13 residues. V dropped 6 bases and J dropped 9 bases, with 15 bases sitting between them. The CDR3 region is CAIRRQDSWPQHF. In nucleotides, the CDR3 is TGTGCCATCAGACGACAGGATTCATGGCCCCAGCATTTT.

V usage is TRBV4-2 and J usage is TRBJ1-5; 7 bases agree with TRBD1. The CDR3 covers 15 residues. V shed 2 bases and J 6 bases; nucleotides not matched to a gene: 7. Germline CDR1 reads LGHNA; CDR2 reads YNFKEQ. The CDR3 protein is CASSQKDREGQPQHF. The CDR3 DNA reads as TGTGCCAGCAGCCAAAAAGACAGGGAAGGTCAGCCCCAGCATTTT.

The V and J genes are TRBV6-1 and TRBJ2-7, with 8 nucleotides matching TRBD1. This CDR3 contains 12 residues. The germline gives CDR1 MNHNS, CDR2 SASEGT. The V gene end was trimmed by 1 base and the J gene end by 9 bases; junction bases not matched to a gene: 2. CDR3 DNA: TGTGCCAGCAGTGAAGGGGGGACAGGGCAGTACTTC. Its protein product is CASSEGGTGQYF.

The chain links TRBV3-1 (or the pseudogene TRBV3-2) to TRBJ2-5; 13 bases map to TRBD2. The junction had 3 bases not matched to a gene; V was cut back by 3 bases and J by 5 bases. This CDR3 has 15 residues. Germline CDR1 is LGHDT and CDR2 is YNNKEL (reference sequence). The CDR3 DNA is TGTGCCAGCAGCCAGACTAGCGGGAGGACGGAGACCCAGTACTTC. Protein product: CASSQTSGRTETQYF.

The chain has TRBV5-5 and TRBJ1-1; D is possibly TRBD1 (5 bases). The CDR3 is made up of 12 amino acids. V lost 1 base to trimming and J lost 5 bases, with 6 bases between them. Germline CDR1 and CDR2: SGHKS and YYEKEE (reference sequence). CDR3 DNA sequence: TGTGCCAGCAGCTTGCGGGGGACTGAAGCTTTCTTT. It translates to CASSLRGTEAFF. The full variable domain, rest sourced from reference TRBV5-5 and TRBJ1-1, is DAGVTQSPTHLIKTRGQQVTLRCSPISGHKSVSWYQQVLGQGPQFIFQYYEKEERGRGNFPDRFSARQFPNYSSELNVNALLLGDSALYLCASSLRGTEAFFGQGTRLTVV.

This chain connects TRBV4-3 to TRBJ1-6; TRBD1 agrees at 10 bases. The V gene end was trimmed by 6 bases and the J gene end by 5 bases; junction bases not matched to a gene: 1. The CDR3 has 14 residues. From germline, CDR1 is LGHNA and CDR2 YSLEER. The CDR3 loop is CASRGTGDNSPLHF. For the CDR3, the DNA is TGCGCCAGCAGGGGGACAGGGGATAATTCACCCCTCCACTTT.

The chain carries TRBV5-5 and TRBJ1-4; no clear D gene. CDR3 length: 16 residues. V lost 4 bases to trimming and J lost 0 bases, with 13 bases between them. Germline CDR1 and CDR2: SGHKS and YYEKEE (reference sequence). The CDR3 bases are TGTGCCAGCAGCACCGGCCCCCGGGCAACTAATGAAAAACTGTTTTTT. Its protein product is CASSTGPRATNEKLFF.

The rearrangement uses TRBV29-1 and TRBJ2-7; TRBD1 matches 10 bases. From germline, CDR1 is SQVTM and CDR2 ANQGSEA. The J segment lost 5 bases and the V segment lost 3 bases, leaving 1 base of the junction unmatched. The CDR3 spans 12 residues. CDR3 residues: CSVEDRGDEQYF. Here the CDR3 DNA reads TGCAGCGTTGAGGACAGGGGGGACGAGCAGTACTTC.